A selection of T cell receptor beta chains follows, all from one sample in a study of T cell responses to AZD1222 COVID-19 vaccine. Generated by immunoSEQ multiplex PCR, the TCRdb table keeps only in-frame clones and is missing some. The table shows tens of thousands of clones, with 90% to 95% occurring only once. Material: peripheral blood, obtained on day 0 of AZD1222 vaccination. All receptors derive from an adult in good health. Both conserved end residues are part of each CDR3. D genes are given only for firm matches. Size values are once, few and many counts, or a class for expanded clones, and some rows have none.

D	J	V	size	DNA	CDR3
.	TRBJ1-2	TRBV6-5	.	TGTGCCAGCAGAACAGCCCTCTATGGCTACACCTTC	CASRTALYGYTF
.	TRBJ1-1	TRBV6-5	.	TGTGCCAGCAGTTACAAGCAGCGGAGCCTGAACACTGAAGCTTTCTTT	CASSYKQRSLNTEAFF
.	TRBJ1-2	TRBV5-6	once	TGTGCCAGCAGCTTGGCCTTAGTGGTCTATGGCTACACCTTC	CASSLALVVYGYTF
.	TRBJ2-3	TRBV19	.	TGTGCCAGTAGTCCGGGATGGGCAGATACGCAGTATTTT	CASSPGWADTQYF
.	TRBJ2-5	TRBV10-1	.	TGCGCCAGCACTGGGGCTAGAGCCCTCGTGGAGACCCAGTACTTC	CASTGARALVETQYF
.	TRBJ2-1	TRBV5-4	.	TGTGCCAGCAGCTTAAACAATGAGCAGTTCTTC	CASSLNNEQFF
.	TRBJ1-1	TRBV18	.	TGTGCCAGCTCATGGACAGAATTAGGCTCTGAAGCTTTCTTT	CASSWTELGSEAFF
.	TRBJ1-2	TRBV6-5	.	TGTGCCAGCAGTTATGGATCCGGGACGGGCTATGGCTACACCTTC	CASSYGSGTGYGYTF
.	TRBJ2-5	TRBV18	.	TGTGCCAGCTCATCACAAGAGACCCAGTACTTC	CASSSQETQYF
TRBD1	TRBJ2-7	TRBV18	.	TGTGCCAGCTCGCTAACAGGGGAACTCTCCTACGAGCAGTACTTC	CASSLTGELSYEQYF
.	TRBJ1-4	TRBV6-2/TRBV6-3	.	TGTGCCAGCAGTTACGGTCAGGGCTTTGAAAAACTGTTTTTT	CASSYGQGFEKLFF
TRBD1	TRBJ1-4	TRBV6-5	.	TGTGCCAGCAGTAACAGGGGGCTAGGCAATGAAAAACTGTTTTTT	CASSNRGLGNEKLFF
TRBD1	TRBJ1-5	TRBV12-3/TRBV12-4	once	TGTGCCAGCAGTTTAGCGCGTGGGACAGGGAAACATTTT	CASSLARGTGKHF
TRBD1	TRBJ1-4	TRBV2	.	TGTGCCGCCTCAGGGGGGGTCGGTGAAAAACTGTTTTTT	CAASGGVGEKLFF
TRBD1	TRBJ2-7	TRBV5-1	.	TGCGCCAGCAGCGGGCAGGGGGCAAGGGAGATACAGCAGTACTTC	CASSGQGAREIQQYF
.	TRBJ2-4	TRBV2	.	TGTGCCACCCCTCAAAGCCGTTATGCCCACTTC	CATPQSRYAHF
.	TRBJ2-5	TRBV12-3/TRBV12-4	.	TGTGCCAGCACCCCGCCCGGGGGAGAGACCCAGTACTTC	CASTPPGGETQYF
TRBD1	TRBJ2-2	TRBV5-1	.	TGCGCCAGCAGCCGGCAGACCGGGACAGGGAACACCGGGGAGCTGTTTTTT	CASSRQTGTGNTGELFF